The source of this TCR beta chain is a study of T cells in Graves' hyperthyroidism and ophthalmopathy. This clonotype has at least ten counts. The TCR beta CDR3 regions underwent amplification using RNA transcripts as the source. TCR CDR3 underwent first-round RT-PCR with the HTBI primer set. TCRdb called the multiplex PCR reads again in MiXCR, with one record for every CDR3 protein. This sample carries roughly 380,000 distinct CDR3 sequences, approximately 13% of them seen once, and the ten largest clones take 20% to 25%. Progressors' blood was drawn at hyperthyroidism diagnosis, before ophthalmopathy symptoms. The source of this sequence is a man between 25 and 39 years old with Graves' hyperthyroidism that later progressed to Graves' ophthalmopathy. The sequenced material came from blood.

The CDR3 sequence is CASRRHINQPQHF. In nucleotides, the CDR3 is TGTGCCAGCAGGCGACACATCAATCAGCCCCAGCATTTT. This sequence joins TRBV6-1 and TRBJ1-5; D uncertain. The length of the CDR3 is 13 residues. Trimming stripped 6 bases from V and 3 bases from J, with 9 bases between. Germline V gene sequence: CDR1 MNHNS, CDR2 SASEGT.